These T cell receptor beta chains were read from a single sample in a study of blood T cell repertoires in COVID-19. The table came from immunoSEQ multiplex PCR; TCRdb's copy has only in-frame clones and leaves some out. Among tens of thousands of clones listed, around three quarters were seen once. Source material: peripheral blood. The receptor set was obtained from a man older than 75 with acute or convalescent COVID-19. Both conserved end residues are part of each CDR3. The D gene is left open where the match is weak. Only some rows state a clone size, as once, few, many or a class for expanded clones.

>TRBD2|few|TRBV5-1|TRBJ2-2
TGCGCCAGCAGAACTAGCGGGAACACCGGGGAGCTGTTTTTT
CASRTSGNTGELFF
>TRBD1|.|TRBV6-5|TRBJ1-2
TGTGCCAGCGACACAGGGGCGACCGTCTATGGCTACACCTTC
CASDTGATVYGYTF
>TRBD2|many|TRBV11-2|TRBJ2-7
TGTGCCAGCAGCGAGAGACTAGCGGGGGAGCAGTACTTC
CASSERLAGEQYF
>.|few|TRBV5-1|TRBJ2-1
TGCGCCAGCAGCAGGCAGGGTTGGAGTAATCTCTACAATGAGCAGTTCTTC
CASSRQGWSNLYNEQFF
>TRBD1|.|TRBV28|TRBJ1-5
TGTGCCAGCAGCCCCCGGGGACAGGGGAATCAGCCCCAGCATTTT
CASSPRGQGNQPQHF
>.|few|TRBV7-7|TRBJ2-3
TGTGCCAGCAGCCCCCAGGGCGCTAGCACAGATACGCAGTATTTT
CASSPQGASTDTQYF
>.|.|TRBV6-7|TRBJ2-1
TGTGCCAGCAGTTACTCGTCGGGTTCCTACAATGAGCAGTTCTTC
CASSYSSGSYNEQFF
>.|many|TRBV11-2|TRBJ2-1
TGTGCCAGCAGCCCTTCCTACAATGAGCAGTTCTTC
CASSPSYNEQFF
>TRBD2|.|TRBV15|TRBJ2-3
TGTGCCACCAGCAGTCCGGGACTAGCGGGAGGTTTGGTTACGCAGTATTTT
CATSSPGLAGGLVTQYF
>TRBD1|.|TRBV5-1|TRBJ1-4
TGCGCCAGCAGCTCCAGACAGGGTTCTAATGAAAAACTGTTTTTT
CASSSRQGSNEKLFF
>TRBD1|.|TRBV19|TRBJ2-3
TGTGCCAGTAGTACTCCCGGGACAGGCACAGATACGCAGTATTTT
CASSTPGTGTDTQYF
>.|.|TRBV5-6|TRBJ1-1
TGTGCCAGCAGCTTTGGGGCTGTGAACACTGAAGCTTTCTTT
CASSFGAVNTEAFF
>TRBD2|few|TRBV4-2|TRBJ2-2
TGTGCCAGCAGCCAAGATTTAGCGGGCCAGAACACCGGGGAGCTGTTTTTT
CASSQDLAGQNTGELFF
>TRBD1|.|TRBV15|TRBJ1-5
TGTGCCACCAGCAGAGGGGGGACAGGGCGAAATCAGCCCCAGCATTTT
CATSRGGTGRNQPQHF
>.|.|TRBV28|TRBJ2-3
TGTGCCAGCAGTTTATGGAGCGGTACTAGCACAGATACGCAGTATTTT
CASSLWSGTSTDTQYF
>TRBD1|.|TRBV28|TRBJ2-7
TGTGCCAGCAGCCCAACTGGGACAGGAGCCTACGAGCAGTACTTC
CASSPTGTGAYEQYF
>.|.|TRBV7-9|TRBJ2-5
TGTGCCAGCAGCCGCGGCGGCCGCGAGCAAGAGACCCAGTACTTC
CASSRGGREQETQYF
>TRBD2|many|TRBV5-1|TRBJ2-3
TGCGCCAGCAGCTTGGGACTAGCGGGAGGTAGCGATACGCAGTATTTT
CASSLGLAGGSDTQYF
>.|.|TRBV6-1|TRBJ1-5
TGTGCCAGCAGTGACATTAACAGGGATCAGCCCCAGCATTTT
CASSDINRDQPQHF
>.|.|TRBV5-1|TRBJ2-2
TGCGCCAGCAGCTTAAGTCTAGCGACGAACACCGGGGAGCTGTTTTTT
CASSLSLATNTGELFF
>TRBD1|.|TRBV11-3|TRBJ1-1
TGTGCCAGCAGCTCCACAGGGGGAAGGAACACTGAAGCTTTCTTT
CASSSTGGRNTEAFF
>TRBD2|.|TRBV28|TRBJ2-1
TGTGCCAGCAGTATCACGTCCTCGGGACTACGCGAGCAGTTCTTC
CASSITSSGLREQFF
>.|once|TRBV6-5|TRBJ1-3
TGTGCCAGCACCTCAGGGTTCTCTGGAAACACCATATATTTT
CASTSGFSGNTIYF
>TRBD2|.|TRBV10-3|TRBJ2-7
TGTGCCATCAGTGGGTTAGCGGGAGGGCCGAACGAGCAGTACTTC
CAISGLAGGPNEQYF
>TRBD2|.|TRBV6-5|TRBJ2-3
TGTGCCAGCTCCCGGGGGGTGGGCTCGGGTACGCAGTATTTT
CASSRGVGSGTQYF
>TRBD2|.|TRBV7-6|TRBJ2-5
TGTGCCAGCAGCAACGGACTAGCGGGAGATAGGGGAGAGACCCAGTACTTC
CASSNGLAGDRGETQYF
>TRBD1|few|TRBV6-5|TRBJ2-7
TGTGCCAGCAGTTTCGGACAGGGTATCTCCTACGAGCAGTACTTC
CASSFGQGISYEQYF
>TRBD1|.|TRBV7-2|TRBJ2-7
TGTGCCAGCAGCTTAGGGCAGGGGGCAAGGTACGAGCAGTACTTC
CASSLGQGARYEQYF
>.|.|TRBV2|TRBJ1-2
TGTGCCAGCACATACGACAGAAACTATGGCTACACCTTC
CASTYDRNYGYTF
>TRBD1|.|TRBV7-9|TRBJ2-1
TGTGCCAGCAGAAGACAGGGTATTGACGGTGAGCAGTTCTTC
CASRRQGIDGEQFF
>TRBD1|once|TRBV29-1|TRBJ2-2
TGCAGCGTTGAAGAGGGCAGGGGGACCACCGGGGAGCTGTTTTTT
CSVEEGRGTTGELFF
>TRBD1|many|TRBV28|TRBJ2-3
TGTGCCAGCAGTGACAGGGGAGGCGCAGATACGCAGTATTTT
CASSDRGGADTQYF